The 4 T cell receptor beta chains below all came from one sample that was sequenced in a study of shared clonotypes between healthy human individuals. Sequenced by immunoSEQ multiplex PCR; TCRdb stores in-frame clones only, minus some. The repertoire holds some 980,000 clones, with about three quarters as singletons. Sequenced input: memory CD4+ T cells sorted from blood. Documented subset: CD45RA-negative fraction. The receptors were gathered from a man between 18 and 35 years old in good health.

This chain joins TRBV12-2 and TRBJ2-1. TRBV12-2 has pseudogene status. There are 17 residues in the CDR3. The CDR3 loop is CASRFRLAPRGHNEQFF. The CDR3 DNA reads TGTGCAAGTCGCTTCCGACTAGCTCCTAGGGGGCACAATGAGCAGTTCTTC.

This clone was picked up a small number of times. V usage is TRBV7-9 and J usage is TRBJ2-1; the match to TRBD1 covers 12 bases. The CDR3 is made up of 16 amino acids. Germline loops: CDR1 SEHNR, CDR2 FQNEAQ (reference sequence). After removal of 0 bases from V and 5 bases from J, the junction contained 2 bases not matched to a gene. CDR3 loop: CASSLAGTGGNNEQFF. The CDR3 region has the DNA TGTGCCAGCAGCTTAGCCGGGACAGGGGGCAACAATGAGCAGTTCTTC.

The V call is TRBV21-1, the J call TRBJ2-1; the DNA was not used to check the table's D call, TRBD2. TRBV21-1 is recorded as a pseudogene. The CDR3 totals 19 residues. The CDR3 reads CASSERNSGGLNSYNEQFF. As DNA, the CDR3 is TGTGCCAGCAGCGAAAGGAATAGCGGGGGGTTAAACTCCTACAATGAGCAGTTCTTC.

The chain is built from TRBV18 and TRBJ2-7; weak D call: TRBD1 (6 bases). The CDR3 is 13 amino acids. The V gene's germline CDR1 is KGHSH and CDR2 LQKENI. Between the trimmed V and J ends, which lost 4 bases and 7 bases, there was a span of 14 bases. DNA for the CDR3: TGTGCCAGCTCACGATCTGATACAGGGGAGCAGTACTTC. This gives the protein CASSRSDTGEQYF. The variable domain in full, with the rest retrieved from reference TRBV18 and TRBJ2-7, is NAGVMQNPRHLVRRRGQEARLRCSPMKGHSHVYWYRQLPEEGLKFMVYLQKENIIDESGMPKERFSAEFPKEGPSILRIQQVVRGDSAAYFCASSRSDTGEQYFGPGTRLTVT.